Listed below are T cell receptor beta chains from one sample, sequenced in a study of OX40 agonist ivuxolimab in advanced cancers. The repertoire was sequenced with immunoSEQ multiplex PCR; TCRdb's copy has only in-frame clones and lacks some. This sample has 69,000 or so clones; roughly 85% occur once, and the top ten carry 0.83%. This sample comprised CD4+ or CD8+ T cells sorted from blood, obtained in a trial of the OX40 agonist ivuxolimab. The source of these receptors is an adult with an advanced solid tumor such as melanoma, head and neck, liver or kidney cancer. Each CDR3 is given with its conserved first and last residue. D genes are given only for firm matches. Expanded clones get a size class; other rows say once, few or many, or leave the size out.

D gene,clone size,V gene,J gene,CDR3 protein,CDR3 DNA
-,-,TRBV7-2,TRBJ2-7,CASSLGRYEQYF,TGTGCCAGCAGCTTAGGTCGCTACGAGCAGTACTTC
-,few,TRBV5-1,TRBJ2-4,CASSLAGAKNIQYF,TGCGCCAGCAGCTTGGCAGGAGCCAAAAACATTCAGTACTTC
TRBD2,-,TRBV7-2,TRBJ2-5,CASSQTSGRETQYF,TGTGCCAGCAGCCAGACTAGCGGGAGAGAGACCCAGTACTTC
-,few,TRBV12-2,TRBJ1-1,CASRLERVEAFF,TGTGCAAGTCGCTTAGAAAGGGTCGAAGCTTTCTTT
-,-,TRBV19,TRBJ2-3,CASSIVKEASPDTQYF,TGTGCCAGTAGTATAGTAAAGGAGGCTAGCCCAGATACGCAGTATTTT
-,few,TRBV7-2,TRBJ2-3,CASSLVGSGPDTQYF,TGTGCCAGCAGCTTAGTTGGTTCGGGGCCAGATACGCAGTATTTT
-,-,TRBV6-4,TRBJ1-4,CASSDGRGGEKLFF,TGTGCCAGCAGTGATGGGAGGGGGGGTGAAAAACTGTTTTTT
-,-,TRBV2,TRBJ1-5,CASSSPEGRAQPQHF,TGTGCCAGCAGCTCCCCCGAAGGGCGGGCTCAGCCCCAGCATTTT
TRBD2,-,TRBV29-1,TRBJ2-1,CSADGAGGSYNEQFF,TGCAGCGCCGACGGAGCGGGAGGGTCCTACAATGAGCAGTTCTTC
-,-,TRBV30,TRBJ1-5,CAWRAGFMQPQHF,TGTGCCTGGAGGGCAGGGTTCATGCAGCCCCAGCATTTT
TRBD1,-,TRBV5-1,TRBJ2-1,CASSTGGESYNEQFF,TGCGCCAGCAGCACAGGGGGCGAATCCTACAATGAGCAGTTCTTC
-,-,TRBV18,TRBJ1-6,CASSPQRDNSPLHF,TGTGCCAGCTCTCCCCAAAGGGATAATTCACCCCTCCACTTT
-,-,TRBV4-3,TRBJ1-2,CASSFQGNRGYTF,TGCGCCAGCAGCTTTCAGGGAAATCGAGGCTACACCTTC
TRBD2,-,TRBV7-2,TRBJ2-1,CASSKGLAGGAEQFF,TGTGCCAGCAGCAAAGGACTAGCGGGGGGGGCTGAGCAGTTCTTC
-,-,TRBV7-8,TRBJ2-1,CASSFTAVLGNEQFF,TGTGCCAGCAGCTTTACAGCGGTTCTCGGCAATGAGCAGTTCTTC
-,-,TRBV7-2,TRBJ2-5,CASNIGRGQETQYF,TGTGCCAGCAATATAGGAAGAGGGCAAGAGACCCAGTACTTC
TRBD1,-,TRBV5-4,TRBJ1-1,CASSRIDRGMNTEAFF,TGTGCCAGCAGCCGAATCGACAGGGGCATGAACACTGAAGCTTTCTTT
TRBD1,-,TRBV6-1,TRBJ2-7,CASTKDRVGYEQYF,TGTGCCAGCACTAAGGACAGGGTAGGTTACGAGCAGTACTTC
-,few,TRBV10-3,TRBJ2-2,CAIGEMGPMNTGELFF,TGTGCCATCGGAGAAATGGGACCGATGAACACCGGGGAGCTGTTTTTT
-,many,TRBV7-9,TRBJ1-1,CASSRGSGGTEAFF,TGTGCCAGCAGCCGAGGGTCAGGAGGCACTGAAGCTTTCTTT
TRBD2,-,TRBV2,TRBJ2-1,CASSGGGLGSENEQFF,TGTGCCAGCAGTGGGGGGGGACTTGGGTCTGAAAATGAGCAGTTCTTC
-,-,TRBV14,TRBJ2-1,CASSPGLIRNEQFF,TGTGCCAGCAGCCCTGGACTAATACGCAATGAGCAGTTCTTC
-,-,TRBV7-9,TRBJ2-1,CASSGRRNEQFF,TGTGCCAGCAGCGGAAGGAGGAATGAGCAGTTCTTC
TRBD1,-,TRBV27,TRBJ2-2,CASSLSGQGAGTGELFF,TGTGCCAGCAGTTTATCTGGACAGGGGGCGGGCACCGGGGAGCTGTTTTTT
TRBD1,-,TRBV5-1,TRBJ1-1,CASSPSGGLGDSTEAFF,TGCGCCAGCAGCCCCAGCGGGGGGCTCGGGGACAGCACTGAAGCTTTCTTT
-,-,TRBV5-1,TRBJ2-4,CASSLAVAKNIQYF,TGCGCCAGCAGCTTGGCCGTAGCCAAAAACATTCAGTACTTC
-,once,TRBV11-3,TRBJ1-1,CASSLGRGSTEAFF,TGTGCCAGCAGCTTAGGTCGGGGTAGCACTGAAGCTTTCTTT
TRBD2,-,TRBV19,TRBJ2-3,CASSIEGSSGYTDTQYF,TGTGCCAGTAGTATAGAAGGGTCTAGCGGGTACACAGATACGCAGTATTTT
TRBD2,-,TRBV19,TRBJ2-1,CASSMPSGGGNEQFF,TGTGCCAGTAGTATGCCTAGCGGGGGGGGGAATGAGCAGTTCTTC
-,-,TRBV11-3,TRBJ2-5,CASSPGTPKPRYQETQYF,TGTGCCAGCAGCCCCGGGACTCCAAAACCGAGGTACCAAGAGACCCAGTACTTC
TRBD1,-,TRBV4-1,TRBJ2-5,CASSRRDRVAETQYF,TGCGCCAGCAGCCGAAGGGACAGGGTTGCGGAGACCCAGTACTTC
-,-,TRBV19,TRBJ2-2,CASSLKGTLNTGELFF,TGTGCCAGTAGTCTCAAGGGGACCCTGAACACCGGGGAGCTGTTTTTT
-,-,TRBV19,TRBJ2-7,CASGVQGGYEQYF,TGTGCCAGTGGAGTGCAGGGCGGGTACGAGCAGTACTTC
TRBD1,-,TRBV6-5,TRBJ2-3,CASSYSRGTDTQYF,TGTGCCAGCAGTTACTCCAGGGGGACAGATACGCAGTATTTT
TRBD1,-,TRBV19,TRBJ2-2,CASSGTGWNTGELFF,TGTGCCAGTAGTGGGACAGGATGGAACACCGGGGAGCTGTTTTTT
TRBD1,-,TRBV5-1,TRBJ1-1,CASSLGRGPDTEAFF,TGCGCCAGCAGCTTGGGAAGGGGGCCGGACACTGAAGCTTTCTTT
-,-,TRBV28,TRBJ1-5,CASTPLGRTKYSNQPQHF,TGTGCCAGCACCCCCTTGGGCAGGACAAAGTATAGCAATCAGCCCCAGCATTTT
-,-,TRBV10-1,TRBJ2-3,CASSVLRAGDTQYF,TGCGCCAGCAGTGTTCTCAGAGCTGGGGATACGCAGTATTTT